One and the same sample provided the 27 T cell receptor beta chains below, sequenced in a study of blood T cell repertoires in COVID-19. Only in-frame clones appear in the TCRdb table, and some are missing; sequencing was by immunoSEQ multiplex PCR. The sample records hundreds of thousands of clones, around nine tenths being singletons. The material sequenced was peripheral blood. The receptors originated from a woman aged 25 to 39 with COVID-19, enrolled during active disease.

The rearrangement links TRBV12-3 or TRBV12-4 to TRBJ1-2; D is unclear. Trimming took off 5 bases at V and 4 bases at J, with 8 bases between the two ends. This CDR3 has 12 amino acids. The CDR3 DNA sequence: TGTGCCAGCAGTACAGTGTTCTATGGCTACACCTTC. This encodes CASSTVFYGYTF.

The chain's CDR3 is CASIAPPGGGRIGNTIYF. DNA for the CDR3: TGTGCCAGCATCGCCCCCCCGGGGGGAGGGAGAATAGGAAACACCATATATTTT. V and J are TRBV28 and TRBJ1-3; maybe TRBD1 (5 bases). V was shortened by 7 bases and J by 4 bases, with 26 bases between the two germline ends. CDR1 and CDR2 from the germline V gene are MDHEN and SYDVKM. The CDR3 extends over 18 amino acids.

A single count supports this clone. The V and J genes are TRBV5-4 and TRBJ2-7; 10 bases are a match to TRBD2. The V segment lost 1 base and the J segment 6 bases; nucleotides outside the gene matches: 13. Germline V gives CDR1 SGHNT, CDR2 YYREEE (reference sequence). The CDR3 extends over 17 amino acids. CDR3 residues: CASSLIGNLAGVPEQYF. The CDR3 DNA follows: TGTGCCAGCAGCTTGATAGGGAACCTAGCGGGAGTTCCCGAGCAGTACTTC.

CDR3 coding DNA: TGTGCCTGGAGCCGAATGGGGGGTTTGGCCAAAAACATTCAGTACTTC. Residues: CAWSRMGGLAKNIQYF. The chain links TRBV30 to TRBJ2-4, with D tentatively TRBD2 (6 bases). Germline V CDR1 and CDR2: GTSNPN, SVGIG (reference sequence). This CDR3 region has 16 residues. With 3 bases removed from V and 1 base from J, the gap between germline ends came to 16 bases.

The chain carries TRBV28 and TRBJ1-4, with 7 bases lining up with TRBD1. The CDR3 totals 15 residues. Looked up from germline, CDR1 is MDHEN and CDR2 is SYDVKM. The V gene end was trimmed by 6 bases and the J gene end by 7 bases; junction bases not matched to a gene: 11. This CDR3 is CASSSNRGAAEKLFF. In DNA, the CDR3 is TGTGCCAGCAGCTCCAACAGGGGCGCGGCTGAAAAACTGTTTTTT.

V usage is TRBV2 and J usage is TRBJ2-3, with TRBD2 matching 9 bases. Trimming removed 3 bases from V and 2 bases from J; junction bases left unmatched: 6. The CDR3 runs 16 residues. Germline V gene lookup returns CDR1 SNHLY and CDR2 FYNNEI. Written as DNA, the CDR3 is TGTGCCAGCAGTGATCTGGCTAGCGGGGTCACAGATACGCAGTATTTT. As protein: CASSDLASGVTDTQYF.

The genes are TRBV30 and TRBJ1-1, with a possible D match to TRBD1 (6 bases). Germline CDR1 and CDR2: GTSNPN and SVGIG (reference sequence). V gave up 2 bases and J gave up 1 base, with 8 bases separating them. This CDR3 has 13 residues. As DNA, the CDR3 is TGTGCCTGGAGTACGGGACAGAACACTGAAGCTTTCTTT. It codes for CAWSTGQNTEAFF.

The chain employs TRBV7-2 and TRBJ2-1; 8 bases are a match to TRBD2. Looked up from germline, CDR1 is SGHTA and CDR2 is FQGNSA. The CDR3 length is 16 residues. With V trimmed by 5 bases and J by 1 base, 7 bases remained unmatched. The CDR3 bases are TGTGCCAGCAGCGGCGCGGGACTAGTGTCCTACAATGAGCAGTTCTTC. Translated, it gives CASSGAGLVSYNEQFF. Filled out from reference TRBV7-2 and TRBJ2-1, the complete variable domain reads GAGVSQSPSNKVTEKGKDVELRCDPISGHTALYWYRQSLGQGLEFLIYFQGNSAPDKSGLPSDRFSAERTGGSVSTLTIQRTQQEDSAVYLCASSGAGLVSYNEQFFGPGTRLTVL.

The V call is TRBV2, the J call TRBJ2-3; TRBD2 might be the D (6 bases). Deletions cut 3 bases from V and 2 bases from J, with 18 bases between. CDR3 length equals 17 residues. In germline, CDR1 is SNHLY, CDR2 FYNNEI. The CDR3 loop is CASSDPISGGDTDTQYF. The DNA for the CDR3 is TGTGCCAGCAGTGACCCAATTTCAGGAGGGGACACAGATACGCAGTATTTT.

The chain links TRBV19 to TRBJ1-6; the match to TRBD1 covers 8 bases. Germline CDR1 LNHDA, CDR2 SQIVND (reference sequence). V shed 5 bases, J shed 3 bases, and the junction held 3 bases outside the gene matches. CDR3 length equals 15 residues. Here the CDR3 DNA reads TGTGCCAGTAGTGTGACAGGGGTCTATAATTCACCCCTCCACTTT. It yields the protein CASSVTGVYNSPLHF.

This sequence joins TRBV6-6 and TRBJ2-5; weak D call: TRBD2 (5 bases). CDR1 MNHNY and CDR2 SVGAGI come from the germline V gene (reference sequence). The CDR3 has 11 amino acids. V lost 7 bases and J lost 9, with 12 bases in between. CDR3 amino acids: CASTGIGAQYF. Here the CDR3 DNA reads TGTGCCAGCACCGGCATCGGGGCCCAGTACTTC.

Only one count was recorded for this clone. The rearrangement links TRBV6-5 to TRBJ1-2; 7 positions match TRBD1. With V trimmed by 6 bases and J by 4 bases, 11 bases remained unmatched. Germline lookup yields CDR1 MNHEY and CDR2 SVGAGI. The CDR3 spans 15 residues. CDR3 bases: TGTGCCAGCAGAAAACAGGGGCTTCAGGTCTATGGCTACACCTTC. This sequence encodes CASRKQGLQVYGYTF.

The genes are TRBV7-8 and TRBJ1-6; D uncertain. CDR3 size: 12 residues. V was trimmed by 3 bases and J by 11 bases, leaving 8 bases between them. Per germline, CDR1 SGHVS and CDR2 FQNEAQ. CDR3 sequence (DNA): TGTGCCAGCAGCTTGGCCCTAGCACCCCTCCACTTT. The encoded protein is CASSLALAPLHF.

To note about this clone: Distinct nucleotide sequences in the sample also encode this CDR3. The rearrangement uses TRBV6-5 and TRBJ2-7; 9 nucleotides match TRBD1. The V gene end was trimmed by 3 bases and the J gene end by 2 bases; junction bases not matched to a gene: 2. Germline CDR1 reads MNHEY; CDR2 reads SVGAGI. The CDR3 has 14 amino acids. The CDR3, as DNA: TGTGCCAGCAGTTATGGGACAGGGACCTACGAGCAGTACTTC. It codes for CASSYGTGTYEQYF.

CDR3 bases: TGCGCCAGCAGCCAGAGACAGCAAGGGGCCCAGTACTTC. Encoded protein: CASSQRQQGAQYF. The V gene is TRBV4-3, the J gene TRBJ2-5; perhaps TRBD1 as D (5 bases). This CDR3 contains 13 residues. CDR1 is LGHNA and CDR2 is YSLEER in the germline V gene. The V end was cut by 3 bases, the J end by 9 bases, with 14 bases between.

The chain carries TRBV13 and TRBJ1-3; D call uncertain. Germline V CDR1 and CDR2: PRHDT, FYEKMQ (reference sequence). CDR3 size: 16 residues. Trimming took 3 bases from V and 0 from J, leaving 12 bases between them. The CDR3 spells CASSFGPSNSGNTIYF. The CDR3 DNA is TGTGCCAGCAGCTTCGGTCCTAGCAACTCTGGAAACACCATATATTTT.

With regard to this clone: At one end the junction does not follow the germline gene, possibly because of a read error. The DNA for the CDR3 is TGTGCCAGCAGGGAAGGGCCAAACACCGGGGAGCTGTTTTTT. Translated, it gives CASREGPNTGELFF. The V call is TRBV2, the J call TRBJ2-2; D call uncertain. The germline gives CDR1 SNHLY, CDR2 FYNNEI. The CDR3 contains 14 residues.

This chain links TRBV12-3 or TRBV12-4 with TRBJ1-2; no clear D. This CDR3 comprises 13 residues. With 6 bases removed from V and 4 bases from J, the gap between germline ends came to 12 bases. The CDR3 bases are TGTGCCAGCAGCCCCGACACACTCTATGGCTACACCTTC. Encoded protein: CASSPDTLYGYTF.

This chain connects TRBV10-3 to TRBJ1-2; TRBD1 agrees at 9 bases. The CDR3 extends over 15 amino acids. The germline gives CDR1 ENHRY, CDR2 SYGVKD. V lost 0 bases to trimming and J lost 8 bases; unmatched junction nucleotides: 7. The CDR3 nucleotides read TGTGCCATCAGTGAGTCGAGAGGGACAGGGAGAGGCTACACCTTC. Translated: CAISESRGTGRGYTF.

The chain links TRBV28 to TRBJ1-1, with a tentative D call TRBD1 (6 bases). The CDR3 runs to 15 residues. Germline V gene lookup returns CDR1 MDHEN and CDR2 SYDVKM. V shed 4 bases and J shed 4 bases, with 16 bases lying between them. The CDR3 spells CASSSSSQGTTEAFF. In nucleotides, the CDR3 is TGTGCCAGCAGTTCCTCTTCCCAGGGGACCACTGAAGCTTTCTTT.

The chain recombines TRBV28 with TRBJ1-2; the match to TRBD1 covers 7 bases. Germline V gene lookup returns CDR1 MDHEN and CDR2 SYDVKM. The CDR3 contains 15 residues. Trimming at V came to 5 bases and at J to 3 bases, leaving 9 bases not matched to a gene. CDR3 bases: TGTGCCAGCAGTCGACCGGGACAGCCGCACTATGGCTACACCTTC. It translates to CASSRPGQPHYGYTF.

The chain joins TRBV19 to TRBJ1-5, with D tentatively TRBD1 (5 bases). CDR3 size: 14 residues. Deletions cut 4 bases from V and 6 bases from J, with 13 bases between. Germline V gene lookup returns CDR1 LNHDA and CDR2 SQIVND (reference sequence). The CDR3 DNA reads TGTGCCAGTAGTAACTCAGGGTCCGGTCAGCCCCAGCATTTT. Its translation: CASSNSGSGQPQHF.

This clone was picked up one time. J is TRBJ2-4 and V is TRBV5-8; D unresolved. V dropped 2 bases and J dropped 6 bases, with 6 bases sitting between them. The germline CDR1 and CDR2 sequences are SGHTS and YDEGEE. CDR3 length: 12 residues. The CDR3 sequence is CASSLTGNIQYF. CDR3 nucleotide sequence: TGTGCCAGCAGCTTAACGGGAAACATTCAGTACTTC. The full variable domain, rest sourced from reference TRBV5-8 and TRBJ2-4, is EAGVTQSPTHLIKTRGQQATLRCSPISGHTSVYWYQQALGLGLQFLLWYDEGEERNRGNFPPRFSGRQFPNYSSELNVNALELEDSALYLCASSLTGNIQYFGAGTRLSVL.

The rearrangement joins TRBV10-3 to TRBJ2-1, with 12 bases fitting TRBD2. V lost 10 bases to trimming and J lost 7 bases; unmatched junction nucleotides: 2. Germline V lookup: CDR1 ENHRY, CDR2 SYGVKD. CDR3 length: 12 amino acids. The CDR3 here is CATTSGSNEQFF. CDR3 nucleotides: TGTGCCACGACTAGCGGGAGTAATGAGCAGTTCTTC.

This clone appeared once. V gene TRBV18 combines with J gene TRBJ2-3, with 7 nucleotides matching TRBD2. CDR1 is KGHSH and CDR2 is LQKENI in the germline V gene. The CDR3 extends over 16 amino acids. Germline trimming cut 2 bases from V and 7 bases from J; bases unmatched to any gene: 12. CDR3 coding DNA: TGTGCCAGCTCACCAGGGATTGCGGGAGTTGGAAATACGCAGTATTTT. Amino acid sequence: CASSPGIAGVGNTQYF.

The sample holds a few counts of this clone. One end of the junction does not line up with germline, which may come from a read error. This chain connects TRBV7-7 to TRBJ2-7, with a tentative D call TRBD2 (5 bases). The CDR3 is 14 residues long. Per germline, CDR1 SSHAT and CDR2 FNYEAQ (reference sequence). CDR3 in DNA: TGTGCTAGCAGCGAGGGAGTAAGGTCCTACGAGCAGTACTTC. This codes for CASSEGVRSYEQYF.

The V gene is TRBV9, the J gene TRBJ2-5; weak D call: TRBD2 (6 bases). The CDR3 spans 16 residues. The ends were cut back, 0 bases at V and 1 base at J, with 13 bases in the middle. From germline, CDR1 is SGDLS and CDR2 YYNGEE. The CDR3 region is CASSVATGASQETQYF. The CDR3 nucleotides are TGTGCCAGCAGCGTAGCTACGGGAGCCTCCCAAGAGACCCAGTACTTC.